One and the same sample provided the 15 T cell receptor beta chains below, sequenced in a study of blood T cell repertoires in COVID-19. The data were produced by immunoSEQ multiplex PCR, yet TCRdb's version contains in-frame clones alone and is incomplete. The sample shows 130,000 or so clones, approximately 87% of them seen only once. The sequencing sample was made of peripheral blood. The receptors stem from a man aged 50 or older with acute or convalescent COVID-19.

The chain links TRBV19 to TRBJ2-2, with 8 bases aligning to TRBD2. Trimming cost V 1 base and J 6 bases; bases outside gene matches: 7. The germline V gene encodes CDR1 LNHDA and CDR2 SQIVND (reference sequence). The CDR3 totals 16 residues. CDR3 residues: CASSIAGGARAGELFF. The DNA for the CDR3 is TGTGCCAGTAGTATAGCGGGAGGGGCGAGGGCCGGGGAGCTGTTTTTT. Full variable domain (outside the CDR3, taken from reference TRBV19 and TRBJ2-2): DGGITQSPKYLFRKEGQNVTLSCEQNLNHDAMYWYRQDPGQGLRLIYYSQIVNDFQKGDIAEGYSVSREKKESFPLTVTSAQKNPTAFYLCASSIAGGARAGELFFGEGSRLTVL.

The chain employs TRBV12-5 and TRBJ1-2, with 7 bases fitting TRBD1. V dropped 2 bases and J dropped 8; count of bases not matched to a gene: 5. Germline V gene lookup returns CDR1 LGHNT and CDR2 FRNRAP. CDR3 size: 13 residues. The DNA of the CDR3 is TGTGCTAGTGGTTTGATGGCAGGGGGAGGCTACACCTTC. This encodes CASGLMAGGGYTF.

This clone was counted a few times. V is TRBV11-2 and J is TRBJ2-2, with 7 bases lining up with TRBD2. Trimming at V came to 5 bases and at J to 4 bases, leaving 4 bases not matched to a gene. Germline-derived CDR1 and CDR2 are SGHAT and FQNNGV. The CDR3 sequence is 14 residues long. The CDR3 DNA follows: TGTGCCAGCAGCCACGGGAGGCTCACCGGGGAGCTGTTTTTT. It yields the protein CASSHGRLTGELFF.

This sequence joins TRBV7-2 and TRBJ2-1; TRBD1 agrees at 9 bases. Germline V lookup: CDR1 SGHTA, CDR2 FQGNSA. V was clipped by 5 bases and J by 3 bases; unmatched bases: 5. The CDR3 is 15 residues long. CDR3 region: CASSAGTGLYNEQFF. CDR3 nucleotides: TGTGCCAGCAGCGCCGGGACAGGGCTCTACAATGAGCAGTTCTTC.

The rearrangement uses TRBV12-5 and TRBJ1-3; maybe TRBD1 (5 bases). This CDR3 spans 14 amino acids. Trimming took 4 bases from V and 0 from J, leaving 7 bases between them. The germline V gene encodes CDR1 LGHNT and CDR2 FRNRAP. For the CDR3, the DNA is TGTGCTAGTGGTTACAGGCGCTCTGGAAACACCATATATTTT. Translating gives CASGYRRSGNTIYF.

V usage is TRBV3-1 (or the pseudogene TRBV3-2) and J usage is TRBJ1-6; TRBD1 is a possible D gene (5 bases). Trimming pared 1 base from V and 10 bases from J, leaving 17 bases between. There are 16 residues in the CDR3. Germline lookup yields CDR1 LGHDT and CDR2 YNNKEL (reference sequence). The CDR3, as DNA: TGTGCCAGCAGCCAAGGGCAAGGGAGGGGCGGATCACCCCTCCACTTT. Its translation is CASSQGQGRGGSPLHF.

The CDR3 nucleotides read TGTGCCAGCAGCACAGAAGGCCCCTTCGGAAACATTCAGTACTTC. The encoded protein is CASSTEGPFGNIQYF. The chain links TRBV9 to TRBJ2-4; D gene unclear. V was trimmed by 4 bases and J by 6 bases, leaving 17 bases between them. The CDR3 loop spans 15 amino acids. CDR1 is SGDLS and CDR2 is YYNGEE in the germline V gene.

The chain combines TRBV6-4 with TRBJ1-5; no clear D. This CDR3 has 15 residues. Trimming removed 8 bases at V and 0 bases at J, with 14 bases between. Germline loops: CDR1 MRHNA, CDR2 SNTAGT. The chain's CDR3 is CASGHREISNQPQHF. In DNA form, the CDR3 reads TGTGCCAGCGGCCATCGGGAAATTAGCAATCAGCCCCAGCATTTT.

The chain combines TRBV7-9 with TRBJ1-3, with a weak D call TRBD1 (6 bases). The CDR3 consists of 17 residues. The V and J ends lost 4 bases and 0 bases respectively, with 16 bases between them. In germline, CDR1 is SEHNR, CDR2 FQNEAQ (reference sequence). The CDR3 region is CASSWGMGAHSGNTIYF. CDR3 coding DNA: TGTGCCAGCAGCTGGGGAATGGGGGCCCACTCTGGAAACACCATATATTTT.

This clone has only one observation. V usage is TRBV10-3 and J usage is TRBJ2-1, with D perhaps TRBD2 (5 bases). Germline V gene data show CDR1 as ENHRY and CDR2 as SYGVKD. The germline V and J ends were trimmed by 0 bases and 4 bases, with 13 bases remaining between them. The CDR3 covers 16 residues. The CDR3 sequence is CAISESNTGTYNEQFF. CDR3 in DNA: TGTGCCATCAGTGAGTCGAACACGGGAACTTACAATGAGCAGTTCTTC.

The chain carries TRBV7-2 and TRBJ2-1; TRBD2 matches at 10 bases. The CDR3 loop spans 15 amino acids. With 2 bases clipped from V and 15 bases from J, the junction kept 13 bases outside the gene matches. Germline CDR1 and CDR2: SGHTA and FQGNSA. The chain's CDR3 is CASSLREGLAGDMFF. CDR3 nucleotides: TGTGCCAGCAGCTTACGAGAGGGGCTAGCGGGAGATATGTTCTTC.

This rearrangement joins TRBV6-6 to TRBJ2-1; tentative D call: TRBD1 (5 bases). The CDR3 loop spans 14 amino acids. In germline, CDR1 is MNHNY, CDR2 SVGAGI (reference sequence). V was shortened by 0 bases and J by 7 bases, with 10 bases between the two germline ends. The CDR3 reads CASSYSGPINEQFF. The CDR3 nucleotides are TGTGCCAGCAGTTACTCGGGGCCAATAAATGAGCAGTTCTTC.

This clone was seen only once. CDR3 bases: TGTGCCAGCAGCTCGGTTGACGGGACAGCGAATTCACCCCTCCACTTT. As protein: CASSSVDGTANSPLHF. This chain connects TRBV7-2 to TRBJ1-6; 7 bases map to TRBD1. The CDR3 covers 16 residues. Per the germline V gene, CDR1 is SGHTA and CDR2 is FQGNSA. J lost 7 bases, V lost 4 bases, and 10 bases had no gene match. The full variable domain, with the rest looked up from reference TRBV7-2 and TRBJ1-6, is GAGVSQSPSNKVTEKGKDVELRCDPISGHTALYWYRQSLGQGLEFLIYFQGNSAPDKSGLPSDRFSAERTGGSVSTLTIQRTQQEDSAVYLCASSSVDGTANSPLHFGNGTRLTVT.

The CDR3 is CASSPGLAGGLYTGELFF. CDR3 DNA sequence: TGTGCCAGCAGCCCGGGACTAGCGGGAGGGTTGTACACCGGGGAGCTGTTTTTT. This sequence joins TRBV7-8 and TRBJ2-2, with 16 bases matching TRBD2. Germline CDR1 reads SGHVS; CDR2 reads FQNEAQ. V shed 5 bases, J shed 3 bases, and the junction held 6 bases outside the gene matches. The CDR3 runs to 18 residues.

This clone was counted a single time. The genes are TRBV5-1 and TRBJ2-1; the D gene is possibly TRBD2 (6 bases). Trimming pared 4 bases from V and 6 bases from J, leaving 11 bases between. Germline loops: CDR1 SGHRS, CDR2 YFSETQ. This CDR3 spans 13 amino acids. CDR3 in amino acids: CASSPGLRNEQFF. The CDR3 nucleotides are TGCGCCAGCAGCCCGGGACTCCGCAATGAGCAGTTCTTC. Variable domain in full (rest from reference TRBV5-1 and TRBJ2-1): KAGVTQTPRYLIKTRGQQVTLSCSPISGHRSVSWYQQTPGQGLQFLFEYFSETQRNKGNFPGRFSGRQFSNSRSEMNVSTLELGDSALYLCASSPGLRNEQFFGPGTRLTVL.